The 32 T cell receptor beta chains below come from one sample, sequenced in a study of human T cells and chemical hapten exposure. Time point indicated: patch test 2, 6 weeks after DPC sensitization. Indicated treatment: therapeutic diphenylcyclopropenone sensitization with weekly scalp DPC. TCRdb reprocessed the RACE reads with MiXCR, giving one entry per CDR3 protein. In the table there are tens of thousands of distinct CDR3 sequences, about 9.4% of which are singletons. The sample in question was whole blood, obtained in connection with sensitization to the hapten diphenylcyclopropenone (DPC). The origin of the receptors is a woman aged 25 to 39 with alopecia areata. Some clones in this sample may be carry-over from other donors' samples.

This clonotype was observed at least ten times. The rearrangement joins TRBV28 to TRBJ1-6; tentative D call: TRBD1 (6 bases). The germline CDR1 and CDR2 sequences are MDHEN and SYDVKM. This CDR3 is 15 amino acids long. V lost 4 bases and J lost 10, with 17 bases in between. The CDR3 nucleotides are TGTGCCAGCAGTTATTATCAGGGGATTCGGTCACCCCTCCACTTT. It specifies CASSYYQGIRSPLHF.

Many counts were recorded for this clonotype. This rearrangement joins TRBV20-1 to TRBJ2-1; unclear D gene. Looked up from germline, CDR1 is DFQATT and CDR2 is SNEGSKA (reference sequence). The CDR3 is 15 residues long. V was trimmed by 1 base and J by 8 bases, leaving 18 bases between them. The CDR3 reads CSARVEGLPIDEQFF. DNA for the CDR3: TGCAGTGCTAGAGTGGAAGGGCTCCCGATAGATGAGCAGTTCTTC.

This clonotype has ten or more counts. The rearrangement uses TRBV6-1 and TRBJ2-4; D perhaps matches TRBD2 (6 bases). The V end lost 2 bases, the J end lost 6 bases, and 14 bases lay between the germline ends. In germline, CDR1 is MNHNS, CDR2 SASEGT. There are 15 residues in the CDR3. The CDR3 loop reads CASSELGDSRNIQYF. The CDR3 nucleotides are TGTGCCAGCAGTGAATTGGGGGACTCAAGAAACATTCAGTACTTC.

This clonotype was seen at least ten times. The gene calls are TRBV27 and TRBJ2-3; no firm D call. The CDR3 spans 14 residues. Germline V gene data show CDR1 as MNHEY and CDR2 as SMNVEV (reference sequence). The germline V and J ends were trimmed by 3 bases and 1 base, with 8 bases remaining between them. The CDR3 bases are TGTGCCAGCAGTTTGATTCCAGGCACAGATACGCAGTATTTT. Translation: CASSLIPGTDTQYF.

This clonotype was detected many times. CDR3 sequence (DNA): TGCAGCGTTGAGGGGCGGCTGGACAGGGGCACAGATACGCAGTATTTT. It is translated as CSVEGRLDRGTDTQYF. The J gene is TRBJ2-3, the V gene TRBV29-1; TRBD1 matches at 8 bases. This CDR3 region has 16 residues. The germline gives CDR1 SQVTM, CDR2 ANQGSEA. J gave up 1 base and V 3 bases, and 9 bases lay outside the gene matches.

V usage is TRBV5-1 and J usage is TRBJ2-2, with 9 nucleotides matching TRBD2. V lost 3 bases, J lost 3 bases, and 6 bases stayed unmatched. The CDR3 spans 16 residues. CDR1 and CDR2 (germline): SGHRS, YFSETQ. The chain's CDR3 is CASSSRTSVYTGELFF. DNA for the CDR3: TGCGCCAGCAGCTCCCGGACTAGCGTTTACACCGGGGAGCTGTTTTTT.

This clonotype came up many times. CDR3 loop: CSVDRLGDTEAFF. The CDR3 DNA reads as TGCAGCGTTGATAGGCTGGGGGACACTGAAGCTTTCTTT. The rearrangement uses TRBV29-1 and TRBJ1-1; the D gene is possibly TRBD1 (5 bases). This CDR3 region has 13 residues. Germline CDR1 and CDR2: SQVTM and ANQGSEA. Trimming removed 3 bases at V and 3 bases at J, with 11 bases between. The variable domain in full, with the rest retrieved from reference TRBV29-1 and TRBJ1-1, is SAVISQKPSRDICQRGTSLTIQCQVDSQVTMMFWYRQQPGQSLTLIATANQGSEATYESGFVIDKFPISRPNLTFSTLTVSNMSPEDSSIYLCSVDRLGDTEAFFGQGTRLTVV.

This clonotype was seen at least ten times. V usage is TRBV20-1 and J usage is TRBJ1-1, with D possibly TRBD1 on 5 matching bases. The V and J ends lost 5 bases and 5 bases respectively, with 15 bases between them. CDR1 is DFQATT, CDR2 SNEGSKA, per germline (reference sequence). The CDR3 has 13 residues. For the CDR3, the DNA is TGCAGTGCTCCGGGACGTAGGGAGACTGAAGCTTTCTTT. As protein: CSAPGRRETEAFF.

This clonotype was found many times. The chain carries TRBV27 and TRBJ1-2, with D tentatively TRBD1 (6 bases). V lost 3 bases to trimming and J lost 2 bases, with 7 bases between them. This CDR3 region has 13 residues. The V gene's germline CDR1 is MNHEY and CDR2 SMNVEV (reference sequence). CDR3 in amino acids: CASSFQGNYGYTF. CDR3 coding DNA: TGTGCCAGCAGTTTTCAGGGGAACTATGGCTACACCTTC.

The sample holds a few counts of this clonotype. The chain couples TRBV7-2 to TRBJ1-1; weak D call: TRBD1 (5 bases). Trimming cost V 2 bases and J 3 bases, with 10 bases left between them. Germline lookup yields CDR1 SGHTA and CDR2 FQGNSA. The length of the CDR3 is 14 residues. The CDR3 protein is CASSLYRSDTEAFF. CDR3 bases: TGTGCCAGCAGCTTATACAGGTCCGACACTGAAGCTTTCTTT.

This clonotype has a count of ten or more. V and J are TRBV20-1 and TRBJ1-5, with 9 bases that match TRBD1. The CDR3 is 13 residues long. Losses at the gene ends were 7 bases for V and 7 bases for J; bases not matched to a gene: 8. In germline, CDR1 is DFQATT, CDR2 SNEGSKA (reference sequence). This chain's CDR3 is CSVKQGATQPQHF. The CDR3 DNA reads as TGCAGTGTTAAACAGGGGGCTACCCAGCCCCAGCATTTT.

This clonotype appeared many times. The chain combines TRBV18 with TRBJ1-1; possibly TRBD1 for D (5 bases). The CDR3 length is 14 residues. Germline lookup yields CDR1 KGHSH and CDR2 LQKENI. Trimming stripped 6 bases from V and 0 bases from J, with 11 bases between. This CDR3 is CASSSGRLNTEAFF. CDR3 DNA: TGTGCCAGCTCTTCGGGACGGCTGAACACTGAAGCTTTCTTT.

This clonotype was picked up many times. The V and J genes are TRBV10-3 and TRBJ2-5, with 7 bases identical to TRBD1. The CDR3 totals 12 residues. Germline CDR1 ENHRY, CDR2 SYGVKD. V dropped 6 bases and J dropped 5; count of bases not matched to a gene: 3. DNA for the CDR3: TGTGCCATCAGAGGACAGGACGAGACCCAGTACTTC. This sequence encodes CAIRGQDETQYF.

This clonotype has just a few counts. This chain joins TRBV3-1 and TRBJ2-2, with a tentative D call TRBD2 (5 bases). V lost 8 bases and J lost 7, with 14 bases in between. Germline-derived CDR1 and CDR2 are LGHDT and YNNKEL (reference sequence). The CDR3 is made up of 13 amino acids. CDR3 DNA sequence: TGTGCCAGCGGAAAACACGGGGACGGGGAGCTGTTTTTT. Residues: CASGKHGDGELFF.

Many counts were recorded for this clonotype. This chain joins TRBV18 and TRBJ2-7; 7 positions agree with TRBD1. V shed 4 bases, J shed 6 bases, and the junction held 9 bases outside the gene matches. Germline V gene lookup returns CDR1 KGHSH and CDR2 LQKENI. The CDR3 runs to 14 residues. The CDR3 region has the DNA TGTGCCAGCTCACTAAAAGAGGGGGCCGGCGAGCAGTACTTC. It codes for CASSLKEGAGEQYF.

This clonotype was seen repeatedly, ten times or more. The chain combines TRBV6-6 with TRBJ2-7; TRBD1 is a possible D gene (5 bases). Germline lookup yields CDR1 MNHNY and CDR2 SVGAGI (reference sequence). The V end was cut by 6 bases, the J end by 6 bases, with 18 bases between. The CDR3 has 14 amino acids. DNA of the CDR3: TGTGCCAGCAGCCGCCCCCCGCAGGGCGTCGAGCAGTACTTC. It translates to CASSRPPQGVEQYF.

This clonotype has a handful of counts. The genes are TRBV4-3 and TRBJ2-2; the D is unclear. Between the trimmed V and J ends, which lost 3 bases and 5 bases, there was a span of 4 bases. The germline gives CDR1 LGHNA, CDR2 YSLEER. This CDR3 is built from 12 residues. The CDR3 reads CASSHRTGELFF. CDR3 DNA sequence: TGCGCCAGCAGCCATCGAACCGGGGAGCTGTTTTTT.

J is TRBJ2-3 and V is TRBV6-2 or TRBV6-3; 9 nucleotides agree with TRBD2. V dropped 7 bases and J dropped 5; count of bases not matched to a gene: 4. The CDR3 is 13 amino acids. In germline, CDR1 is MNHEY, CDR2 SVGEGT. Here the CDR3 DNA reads TGTGCCAGCACCTTAGCGGGAGAAGATACGCAGTATTTT. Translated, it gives CASTLAGEDTQYF.

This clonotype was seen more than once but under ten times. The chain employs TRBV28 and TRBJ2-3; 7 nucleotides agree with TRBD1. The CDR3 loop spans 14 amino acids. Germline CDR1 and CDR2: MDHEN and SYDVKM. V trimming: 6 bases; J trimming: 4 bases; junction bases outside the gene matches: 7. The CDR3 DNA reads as TGTGCCAGCAGAAACAGGGGTGGATCAGATACGCAGTATTTT. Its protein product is CASRNRGGSDTQYF.

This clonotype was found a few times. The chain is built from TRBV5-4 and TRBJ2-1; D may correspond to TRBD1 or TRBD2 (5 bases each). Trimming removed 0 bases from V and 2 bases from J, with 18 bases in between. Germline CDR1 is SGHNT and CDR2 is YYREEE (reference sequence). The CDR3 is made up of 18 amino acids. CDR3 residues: CASSLGGSTSGTYNEQFF. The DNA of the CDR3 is TGTGCCAGCAGCTTGGGGGGGAGTACTAGTGGGACCTACAATGAGCAGTTCTTC.

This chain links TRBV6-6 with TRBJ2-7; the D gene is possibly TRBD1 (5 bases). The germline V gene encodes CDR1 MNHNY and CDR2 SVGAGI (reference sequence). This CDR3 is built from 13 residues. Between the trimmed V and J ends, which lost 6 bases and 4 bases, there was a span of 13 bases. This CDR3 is CASSRDSPYEQYF. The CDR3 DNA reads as TGTGCCAGCAGCCGTGACAGCCCGTACGAGCAGTACTTC.

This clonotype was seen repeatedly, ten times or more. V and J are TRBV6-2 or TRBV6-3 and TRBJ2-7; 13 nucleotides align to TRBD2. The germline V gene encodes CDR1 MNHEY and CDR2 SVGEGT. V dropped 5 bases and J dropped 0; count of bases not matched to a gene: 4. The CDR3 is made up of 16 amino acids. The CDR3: CASSTGLAGVSYEQYF. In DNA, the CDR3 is TGTGCCAGCAGTACCGGACTAGCGGGGGTCTCCTACGAGCAGTACTTC.

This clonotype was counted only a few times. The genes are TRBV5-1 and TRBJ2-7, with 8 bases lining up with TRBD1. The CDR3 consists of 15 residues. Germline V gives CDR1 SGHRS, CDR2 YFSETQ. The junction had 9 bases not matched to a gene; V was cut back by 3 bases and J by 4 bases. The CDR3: CASSSYETGDYEQYF. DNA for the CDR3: TGCGCCAGCAGCTCATACGAGACAGGGGATTACGAGCAGTACTTC.

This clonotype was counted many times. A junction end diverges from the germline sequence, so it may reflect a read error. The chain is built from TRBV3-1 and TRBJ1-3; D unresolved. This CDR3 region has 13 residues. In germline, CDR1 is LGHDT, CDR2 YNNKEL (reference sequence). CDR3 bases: TGTGCCAGCAGGCAAATGGGTGGAGACACCATATATTTT. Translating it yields CASRQMGGDTIYF.

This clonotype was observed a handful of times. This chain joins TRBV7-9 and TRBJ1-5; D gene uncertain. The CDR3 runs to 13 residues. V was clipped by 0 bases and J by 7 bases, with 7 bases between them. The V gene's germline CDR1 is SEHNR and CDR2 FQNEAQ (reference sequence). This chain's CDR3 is CASSLALTQPQHF. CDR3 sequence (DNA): TGTGCCAGCAGCTTAGCGCTGACCCAGCCCCAGCATTTT.

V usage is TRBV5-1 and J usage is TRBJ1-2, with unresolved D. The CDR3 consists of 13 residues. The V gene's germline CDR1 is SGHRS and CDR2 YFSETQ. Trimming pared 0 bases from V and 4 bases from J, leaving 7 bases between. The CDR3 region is CASSLGATYGYTF. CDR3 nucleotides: TGCGCCAGCAGCTTGGGTGCAACCTATGGCTACACCTTC.

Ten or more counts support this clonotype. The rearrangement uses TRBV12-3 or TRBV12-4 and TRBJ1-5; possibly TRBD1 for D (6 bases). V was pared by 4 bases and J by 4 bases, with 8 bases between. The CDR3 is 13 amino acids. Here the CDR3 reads CASSSQGNQPQHF. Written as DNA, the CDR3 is TGTGCCAGCAGTTCTCAGGGGAATCAGCCCCAGCATTTT.

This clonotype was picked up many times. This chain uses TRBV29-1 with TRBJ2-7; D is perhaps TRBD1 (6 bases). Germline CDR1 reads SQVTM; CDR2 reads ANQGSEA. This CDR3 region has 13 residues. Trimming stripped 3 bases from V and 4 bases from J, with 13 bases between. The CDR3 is CSVEVGALYEQYF. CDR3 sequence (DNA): TGCAGCGTTGAGGTGGGGGCGCTATACGAGCAGTACTTC.

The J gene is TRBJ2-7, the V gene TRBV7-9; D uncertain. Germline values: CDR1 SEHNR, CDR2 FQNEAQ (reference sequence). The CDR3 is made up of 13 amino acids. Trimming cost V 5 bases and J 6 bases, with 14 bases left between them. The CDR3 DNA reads TGTGCCAGCAGCGTCCTAGAACGGACCGAGCAGTACTTC. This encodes CASSVLERTEQYF.

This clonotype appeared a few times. The CDR3 loop is CASSFSSRNTEAFF. The CDR3 DNA sequence: TGTGCCAGCAGTTTCTCCTCGAGGAACACTGAAGCTTTCTTT. The chain employs TRBV27 and TRBJ1-1; no definite D call. Per the germline V gene, CDR1 is MNHEY and CDR2 is SMNVEV (reference sequence). V shed 3 bases and J shed 1 base, with 9 bases lying between them. CDR3 length equals 14 residues.

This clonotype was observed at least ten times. The CDR3 loop reads CASSLHLEETQYF. CDR3 DNA sequence: TGTGCCAGCAGCTTGCACCTGGAGGAGACCCAGTACTTC. The chain is built from TRBV7-2 and TRBJ2-5; D uncertain. The CDR3 totals 13 residues. The germline V and J ends were trimmed by 3 bases and 5 bases, with 10 bases remaining between them. Germline CDR1 and CDR2: SGHTA and FQGNSA.

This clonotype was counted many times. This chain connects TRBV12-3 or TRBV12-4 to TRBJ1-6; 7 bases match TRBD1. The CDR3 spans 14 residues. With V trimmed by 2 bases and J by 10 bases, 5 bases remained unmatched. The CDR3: CASSLQGQRSPLHF. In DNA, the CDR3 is TGTGCCAGCAGTTTACAGGGACAGAGGTCACCCCTCCACTTT.